This T cell receptor (beta chain) comes out of a study of control samples from healthy donors and cancer patients. The CDR3 consists of 14 residues. Trimming cost V 3 bases and J 0 bases, with 6 bases left between them. Per germline, CDR1 MGHDK and CDR2 SYGVNS. Assay used: immunoSEQ multiplex PCR; TCRdb lists only in-frame clones, some missing. This table holds approximately 110,000 clones, approximately 90% found once. The source is a young woman in good health. Sequenced input: blood. The V call is TRBV25-1, the J call TRBJ1-5, with a weak D call TRBD1 (5 bases). The CDR3 DNA is TGTGCCAGCAGTGAGCAGGGTAGCAATCAGCCCCAGCATTTT. Its protein product is CASSEQGSNQPQHF.